This record concerns one T cell receptor (beta chain) sequence. Antigen specificity is unknown. The sample is drawn from a study of post-analysis software for immune sequencing data. General study points: Normalized Chao1 diversity was significantly reduced in patients versus controls.

Presence of unique molecular identifiers characterized the TCR beta cDNA libraries. Once about 0.85 to 11 million T cells were used, roughly 490,000 cDNA molecules resulted. TCRdb itself ran the PCR reads through MiXCR, one entry per CDR3 protein. The table has hundreds of thousands of distinct CDR3 sequences, 25% to 30% seen once; the top ten hold 0.5% to 0.6%. Material for sequencing was blood. This TCR derives from a girl aged 5-17 years with multiple sclerosis.

This CDR3 is CASTRKKSGYGYTF. CDR3 nucleotides: TGTGCCAGCACCCGAAAAAAAAGCGGATATGGCTACACCTTC. This chain connects TRBV2 to TRBJ1-2; D remains unclear. V shed 7 bases and J shed 5 bases, with 17 bases lying between them. Germline assignment: CDR1 SNHLY and CDR2 FYNNEI. The CDR3 has 14 amino acids.